These 22 T cell receptor beta chains originate from one sample sequenced in a study of shared clonotypes between healthy human individuals. This table comes from immunoSEQ multiplex PCR, and its TCRdb copy is limited to in-frame clones, with some not included. Among fewer than 1.4 million clones listed, around three quarters were seen once. What was sequenced was memory CD4+ T cells from PBMCs. Subset indicated: CD45RA-negative fraction. The receptors derive from a man in his late teens or twenties in good health. Some clones in this sample may be carry-over from other donors' samples.

The gene calls are TRBV30 and TRBJ1-4; the D gene is possibly TRBD1 (5 bases). The CDR3 is made up of 13 amino acids. V lost 5 bases and J 8 bases, leaving 15 bases between the germline ends. The V gene's germline CDR1 is GTSNPN and CDR2 SVGIG (reference sequence). CDR3 nucleotides: TGTGCCTGGGAGCGGGGGGGATACGAAAAACTGTTTTTT. Residues: CAWERGGYEKLFF.

This rearrangement joins TRBV2 to TRBJ2-1; D is unresolved. V lost 3 bases, J lost 0 bases, and 12 bases lay in between. The germline CDR1 and CDR2 sequences are SNHLY and FYNNEI. The CDR3 covers 16 residues. The CDR3 DNA reads as TGTGCCAGCAGTGACCCTTTACGGAGCTCCTACAATGAGCAGTTCTTC. This gives the protein CASSDPLRSSYNEQFF.

This chain's CDR3 is CASSLQGSANEKLFF. Here the CDR3 DNA reads TGTGCCAGCAGCTTGCAGGGTTCAGCTAATGAAAAACTGTTTTTT. This chain uses TRBV7-9 with TRBJ1-4, with D tentatively TRBD1 (5 bases). The CDR3 extends over 15 amino acids. Trimming shortened V by 3 bases and J by 3 bases, and 11 bases separated the two germline ends. Per the germline V gene, CDR1 is SEHNR and CDR2 is FQNEAQ (reference sequence).

The chain has TRBV2 and TRBJ1-5; TRBD1 aligns across 9 bases. The CDR3 is made up of 15 amino acids. Germline values: CDR1 SNHLY, CDR2 FYNNEI. V shed 2 bases, J shed 5 bases, and the junction held 4 bases outside the gene matches. The DNA of the CDR3 is TGTGCCAGCAGTGAATTGGGGACAGGGTATCAGCCCCAGCATTTT. It encodes CASSELGTGYQPQHF.

The chain joins TRBV2 to TRBJ1-5, with 7 bases that match TRBD1. The CDR3 loop spans 16 amino acids. The trim removed 8 bases at V and 0 bases at J, leaving 10 bases unmatched. Germline assignment: CDR1 SNHLY and CDR2 FYNNEI. The DNA of the CDR3 is TGTGCCAGCGCGGACAGGTCGAGGTATAGCAATCAGCCCCAGCATTTT. This encodes CASADRSRYSNQPQHF. Full variable domain (rest looked up from reference TRBV2 and TRBJ1-5): EPEVTQTPSHQVTQMGQEVILRCVPISNHLYFYWYRQILGQKVEFLVSFYNNEISEKSEIFDDQFSVERPDGSNFTLKIRSTKLEDSAMYFCASADRSRYSNQPQHFGDGTRLSIL.

The chain has TRBV9 and TRBJ2-7, with D possibly TRBD1 on 5 matching bases. The CDR3 length is 15 residues. Trimming took off 0 bases at V and 3 bases at J, with 13 bases between the two ends. Germline V gene lookup returns CDR1 SGDLS and CDR2 YYNGEE. The DNA for the CDR3 is TGTGCCAGCAGCGTAGAAGGGGTGGGGATCTACGAGCAGTACTTC. As protein: CASSVEGVGIYEQYF.

This chain links TRBV2 with TRBJ2-1; tentative D call: TRBD2 (5 bases). CDR1 is SNHLY and CDR2 is FYNNEI in the germline V gene. The CDR3 contains 16 residues. Trimming removed 6 bases from V and 0 bases from J, with 15 bases in between. The CDR3 nucleotides are TGTGCCAGCAGGTCTCCCAGACGGGGCTCCTACAATGAGCAGTTCTTC. Protein product: CASRSPRRGSYNEQFF.

The V call is TRBV28, the J call TRBJ1-2; D remains unclear. The CDR3 loop spans 13 amino acids. Trimming removed 3 bases from V and 4 bases from J, with 9 bases in between. Germline CDR1 MDHEN, CDR2 SYDVKM. CDR3 residues: CASSLDGTYGYTF. The CDR3 nucleotides read TGTGCCAGCAGTTTGGACGGTACCTATGGCTACACCTTC.

The rearrangement joins TRBV2 to TRBJ2-1, with 7 positions matching TRBD1. The germline V gene has CDR1 SNHLY and CDR2 FYNNEI. V trimming: 6 bases; J trimming: 5 bases; junction bases outside the gene matches: 7. The CDR3 loop spans 14 amino acids. The CDR3: CASSKSQGDNEQFF. CDR3 coding DNA: TGTGCCAGCAGCAAAAGTCAGGGGGACAATGAGCAGTTCTTC.

The V call is TRBV29-1, the J call TRBJ2-6, with D possibly matching TRBD2 (5 bases). In germline, CDR1 is SQVTM, CDR2 ANQGSEA. CDR3 size: 18 residues. Trimming took 5 bases from V and 0 from J, leaving 20 bases between them. Here the CDR3 DNA reads TGCAGCGTTCGATTGAGTAGCGTATTACGCTCTGGGGCCAACGTCCTGACTTTC. Encoded protein: CSVRLSSVLRSGANVLTF.

V usage is TRBV11-2 and J usage is TRBJ2-5; 11 bases are shared with TRBD1. Germline lookup yields CDR1 SGHAT and CDR2 FQNNGV. The CDR3 sequence is 16 residues long. The V gene end was trimmed by 5 bases and the J gene end by 5 bases; junction bases not matched to a gene: 10. CDR3 sequence (DNA): TGTGCCAGCAGCGTATCGGACAGGGGGCGCGGGGAGACCCAGTACTTC. This codes for CASSVSDRGRGETQYF. Based on the CDR3 plus reference TRBV11-2 and TRBJ2-5, the full variable domain is EAGVAQSPRYKIIEKRQSVAFWCNPISGHATLYWYQQILGQGPKLLIQFQNNGVVDDSQLPKDRFSAERLKGVDSTLKIQPAKLEDSAVYLCASSVSDRGRGETQYFGPGTRLLVL.

V usage is TRBV7-8 and J usage is TRBJ2-1, with 9 bases lining up with TRBD2. Trimming at V came to 4 bases and at J to 0 bases, leaving 1 base not matched to a gene. The CDR3 has 15 amino acids. Germline V gene sequence: CDR1 SGHVS, CDR2 FQNEAQ. The CDR3 reads CASSYSGSSYNEQFF. The CDR3, as DNA: TGTGCCAGCAGCTATAGCGGGAGCTCCTACAATGAGCAGTTCTTC.

About this clone itself: A far more abundant clone sits one base away, making this likely a read error. This chain links TRBV2 with TRBJ2-1, with 12 bases matching TRBD2. CDR1 SNHLY and CDR2 FYNNEI come from the germline V gene. The CDR3 spans 16 residues. Here the CDR3 reads CAGSEARLAGVNEQFF. The CDR3 DNA follows: TGTGCCGGCAGTGAAGCCCGACTAGCGGGAGTCAATGAGCAGTTCTTC.

The V gene is TRBV5-4, the J gene TRBJ2-1; D unclear. Per the germline V gene, CDR1 is SGHNT and CDR2 is YYREEE (reference sequence). V was trimmed by 0 bases and J by 10 bases, leaving 8 bases between them. The CDR3 runs 12 residues. The CDR3 sequence is CASSLAMGEQFF. CDR3 DNA: TGTGCCAGCAGCTTGGCCATGGGGGAGCAGTTCTTC.

To note about this clone: This likely traces to a read error, being one base from a far larger clone. V and J are TRBV4-3 and TRBJ2-7, with TRBD2 matching 7 bases. Germline V gives CDR1 LGHNA, CDR2 YSLEER. This CDR3 has 15 amino acids. The CDR3 reads CANSQEGGSRYGQHF. The DNA of the CDR3 is TGCGCCAACAGCCAAGAAGGCGGGAGTAGATACGGTCAGCACTTC.

This chain links TRBV29-1 with TRBJ2-5; D call uncertain. The CDR3 contains 12 residues. V shed 2 bases and J shed 4 bases, with 8 bases lying between them. CDR1 and CDR2 (germline): SQVTM, ANQGSEA. CDR3 sequence reads: CSVEQVGETQYF. CDR3 sequence (DNA): TGCAGCGTTGAACAAGTAGGAGAGACCCAGTACTTC.

There are a few counts of this clone. The genes are TRBV7-3 and TRBJ2-7; 14 bases map to TRBD2. V was pared by 1 base and J by 3 bases, with 2 bases of the junction left unmatched. CDR3 size: 16 residues. CDR1 SGHTA and CDR2 FQGTGA come from the germline V gene. The DNA of the CDR3 is TGTGCCAGCAGCTTAAGTGGGACTAGCGGGAGCTACGAGCAGTACTTC. Amino acids: CASSLSGTSGSYEQYF.

J is TRBJ1-5 and V is TRBV28, with 7 bases matching TRBD1. The length of the CDR3 is 16 residues. Germline trimming cut 9 bases from V and 3 bases from J; bases unmatched to any gene: 14. CDR1 is MDHEN and CDR2 is SYDVKM in the germline V gene. Here the CDR3 reads CASFVFAGGPNQPQHF. CDR3 coding DNA: TGTGCCAGTTTTGTCTTCGCAGGGGGACCCAATCAGCCCCAGCATTTT. Full variable domain (rest looked up from reference TRBV28 and TRBJ1-5): DVKVTQSSRYLVKRTGEKVFLECVQDMDHENMFWYRQDPGLGLRLIYFSYDVKMKEKGDIPEGYSVSREKKERFSLILESASTNQTSMYLCASFVFAGGPNQPQHFGDGTRLSIL.

This chain uses TRBV7-9 with TRBJ2-7; the match to TRBD1 covers 10 bases. The V gene end was trimmed by 3 bases and the J gene end by 6 bases; junction bases not matched to a gene: 2. CDR1 is SEHNR, CDR2 FQNEAQ, per germline (reference sequence). This CDR3 contains 13 residues. The CDR3 spells CASSLGQGPEQYF. The DNA of the CDR3 is TGTGCCAGCAGCTTGGGACAGGGGCCCGAGCAGTACTTC.

This chain joins TRBV11-3 and TRBJ1-1; D is ambiguous. Germline CDR1 SGHNT, CDR2 YENEEA. This CDR3 region has 13 residues. Trimming removed 3 bases at V and 1 base at J, with 6 bases between. CDR3 bases: TGTGCCAGCAGCTTCGGCGCGAACACTGAAGCTTTCTTT. Translation gives CASSFGANTEAFF.

This clone was detected a few times. The chain recombines TRBV5-5 with TRBJ1-2, with D possibly being TRBD1 (5 bases). This CDR3 is 16 amino acids long. Germline CDR1 is SGHKS and CDR2 is YYEKEE (reference sequence). The V and J ends lost 0 bases and 4 bases respectively, with 16 bases between them. The CDR3 sequence: CASSLAAGVLTYGYTF. CDR3 nucleotides: TGTGCCAGCAGCTTGGCCGCGGGGGTCCTAACCTATGGCTACACCTTC.

With regard to this clone: One base away lies a much larger clone, so this may be a sequencing read error. In DNA form, the CDR3 reads TGTGCCAGCAGTCGGCACTCTGGGGCCAACGTCCTGACTTTC. Protein sequence: CASSRHSGANVLTF. The chain carries TRBV28 and TRBJ2-6; no firm D call. V was trimmed by 5 bases and J by 0 bases, leaving 5 bases between them. The CDR3 loop spans 14 amino acids. Germline values: CDR1 MDHEN, CDR2 SYDVKM.